This TCR beta chain originates from a study of metastatic and nonmetastatic thyroid tumors. Study-level information: The study looked at repertoires side by side in blood and in tumor or nodule tissue from malignant and benign thyroid patients.

This clone was observed a few times. Its target is unknown. Germline V gives CDR1 MRHNA, CDR2 SNTAGT. V shed 5 bases and J 8 bases; nucleotides not matched to a gene: 14. The CDR3 totals 17 residues. All patients were treatment-naive before thyroid surgery. As processed by the authors: Differences in CDR3 between clinicopathological groups were drawn on to build a classifier intended to discriminate distant-metastatic papillary thyroid cancer patients. From the PCR reads, TCRdb re-called clones with MiXCR. TCRdb, not the authors, supplied the V and J calls. The table includes about 35,000 clones, around a fifth detected once. Study-wide findings and caveats: When malignant thyroid tumors were compared with benign nodules, TCR beta diversity was reportedly significantly higher in the malignant tumors. This held in both blood and tumor samples.

Specimen: blood. This receptor was identified in a female donor with papillary thyroid cancer or a benign thyroid nodule (not recorded which). Some clones in this sample may be carry-over from other donors' samples. This chain connects TRBV6-4 to TRBJ2-1; 11 positions match TRBD2. Here the CDR3 reads CASSYLETSGSPHEQFF. For the CDR3, the DNA is TGTGCCAGCAGTTACCTAGAAACTAGCGGGAGCCCCCATGAGCAGTTCTTC.